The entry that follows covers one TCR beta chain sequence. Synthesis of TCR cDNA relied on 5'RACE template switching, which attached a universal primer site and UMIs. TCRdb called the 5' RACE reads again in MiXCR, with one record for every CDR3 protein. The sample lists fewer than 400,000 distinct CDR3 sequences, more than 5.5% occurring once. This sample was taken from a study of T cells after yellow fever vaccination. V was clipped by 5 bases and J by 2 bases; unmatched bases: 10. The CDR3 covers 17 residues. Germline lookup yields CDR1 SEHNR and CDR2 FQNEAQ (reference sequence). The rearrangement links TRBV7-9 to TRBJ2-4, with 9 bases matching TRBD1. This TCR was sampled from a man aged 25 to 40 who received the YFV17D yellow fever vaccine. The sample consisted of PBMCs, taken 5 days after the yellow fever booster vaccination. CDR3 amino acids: CASSPVQGARTKNIQYF. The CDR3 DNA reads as TGTGCCAGCAGCCCCGTACAGGGGGCTCGGACCAAAAACATTCAGTACTTC.